This is a list of T cell receptor beta chains from one sample in a study of shared clonotypes between healthy human individuals. Here immunoSEQ multiplex PCR was the method, and the copy in TCRdb shows in-frame clones only, minus some. This table has roughly 520,000 clones, roughly 95% appearing once. The sample comprised naive CD4+ T cells sorted from blood. The origin of the receptors is a woman between 25 and 40 years old in good health. The conserved cysteine and the conserved F or W are not part of the CDR3 here.

V,CDR3
TRBV7-9,ASSAGRGLADSSYEQY
TRBV6-5,ASSYKGDGQPQH
TRBV19,ASSISGDGTEAF
TRBV6-5,ASKQGSTNEKLF
TRBV27,ASSLRDRGAYEQY
TRBV5-5,ASSFETYEQY
TRBV28,ASSLCQGACGYT
TRBV4-2,ASSHGQDQETQY
TRBV7-6,ASSLGTSGRVSTGELF
TRBV19,ASSTQDMNTEAF
TRBV9,ASSVASFVDSNEQF
TRBV7-2,ASSLAVNLNTEAF
TRBV12-5,ASGFGSQVNSTDTQY
TRBV5-1,ASSPRGDGGDEQY
TRBV6-5,ASSYSGGTGELF
TRBV15,ATSKGQGGEKLF
TRBV6-1,ASSDWTGGFGETQY
TRBV18,ASSPRSSAGVGDTQY
TRBV5-1,ASSVTGYEQY
TRBV5-1,ASSLSPPAYEQY
TRBV25-1,ASSETRLAERQETQY
TRBV5-1,ASSSNSHNEQF
TRBV5-1,ASSLVGGKPDTQY
TRBV10-3,AISTSGTDTQY
TRBV2,ASSPGTLGDIQY
TRBV28,ASRPFWDRGSNQPQH
TRBV10-3,AISESKAFSSYNEQF
TRBV28,ASSPSTGTGFNEQF
TRBV18,ASSPPGQPQH
TRBV10-1,ASSEGVWRETQY
TRBV29-1,SDGSVEKLF
TRBV7-9,ASSLTQNTGELF
TRBV7-3,ASSLDEGRVFFYEQY
TRBV5-1,ASSWSWGQGVADTQY
TRBV28,ASSLWGVRGHSGNTIY
TRBV4-1,ASREGLYSYEQY
TRBV18,ASSLNSGRNTGELF
TRBV20-1,SARERNEQF
TRBV18,ASSFPGLASGELF
TRBV11-2,ASSLLTTVMNTEAF
TRBV7-8,ASSLGGTYEQY
TRBV4-2,ASSQEVGVAGTQY
TRBV28,ASSLYIPGGASNYGYT
TRBV30,AWSLGQGYGYT
TRBV5-1,ASSLGASGQGAGEQY
TRBV30,AWSVHYEQY
TRBV29-1,SVSGQPRDGYT
TRBV5-8,ASSLAGGTISYEQY
TRBV7-6,ASSSHGYEQY
TRBV30,AWTPTGYEQY
TRBV7-9,ASSQGQGNEKLF
TRBV28,ASSSGTGGEFSQY
TRBV11-3,ASSSEVPGELF
TRBV5-1,ASSTRGYAGANVLT
TRBV5-1,ASSRRTGAISGANVLT
TRBV5-6,ASSSGTSGRDEQF
TRBV5-1,ASSLAGGSRYEQY